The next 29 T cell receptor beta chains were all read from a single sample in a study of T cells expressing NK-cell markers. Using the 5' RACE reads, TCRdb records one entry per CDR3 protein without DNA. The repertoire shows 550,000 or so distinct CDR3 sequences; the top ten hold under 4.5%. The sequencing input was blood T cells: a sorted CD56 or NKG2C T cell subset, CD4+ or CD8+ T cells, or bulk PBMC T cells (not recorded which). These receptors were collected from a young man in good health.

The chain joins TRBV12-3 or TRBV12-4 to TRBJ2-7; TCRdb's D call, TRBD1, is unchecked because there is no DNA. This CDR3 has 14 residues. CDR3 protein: CASSTGQALGEQYF.

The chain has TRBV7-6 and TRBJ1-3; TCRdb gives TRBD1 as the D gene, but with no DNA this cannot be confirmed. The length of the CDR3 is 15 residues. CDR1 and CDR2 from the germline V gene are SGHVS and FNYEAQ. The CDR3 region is CASSLGGVSGNTIYF. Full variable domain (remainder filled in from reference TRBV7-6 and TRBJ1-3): GAGVSQSPRYKVTKRGQDVALRCDPISGHVSLYWYRQALGQGPEFLTYFNYEAQQDKSGLPNDRFSAERPEGSISTLTIQRTEQRDSAMYRCASSLGGVSGNTIYFGEGSWLTVV.

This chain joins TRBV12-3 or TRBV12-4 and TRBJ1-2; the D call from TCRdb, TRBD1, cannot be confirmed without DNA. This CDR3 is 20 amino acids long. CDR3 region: CASSHLESRFRTGSNYGYTF.

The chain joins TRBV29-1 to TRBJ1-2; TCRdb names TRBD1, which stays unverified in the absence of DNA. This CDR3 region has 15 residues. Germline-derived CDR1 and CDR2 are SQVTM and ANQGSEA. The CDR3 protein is CSVELRDGDNYGYTF.

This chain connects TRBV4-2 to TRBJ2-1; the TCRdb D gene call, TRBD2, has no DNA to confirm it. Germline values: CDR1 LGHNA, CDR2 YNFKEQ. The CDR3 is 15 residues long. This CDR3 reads CASSQEASGTGEQFF.

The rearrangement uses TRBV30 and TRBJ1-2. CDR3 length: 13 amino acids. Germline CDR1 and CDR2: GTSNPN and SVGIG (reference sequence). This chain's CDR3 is CAWSVEIPYGYTF. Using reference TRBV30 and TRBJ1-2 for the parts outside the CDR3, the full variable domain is SQTIHQWPATLVQPVGSPLSLECTVEGTSNPNLYWYRQAAGRGLQLLFYSVGIGQISSEVPQNLSASRPQDRQFILSSKKLLLSDSGFYLCAWSVEIPYGYTFGSGTRLTVV.

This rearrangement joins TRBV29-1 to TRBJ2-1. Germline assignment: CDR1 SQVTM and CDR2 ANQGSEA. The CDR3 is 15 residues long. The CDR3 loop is CSVVLSDSSYNEQFF.

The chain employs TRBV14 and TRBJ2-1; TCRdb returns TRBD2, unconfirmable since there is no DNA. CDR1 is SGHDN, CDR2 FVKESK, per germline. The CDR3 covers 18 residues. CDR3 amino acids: CASSRTGAGALSYNEQFF.

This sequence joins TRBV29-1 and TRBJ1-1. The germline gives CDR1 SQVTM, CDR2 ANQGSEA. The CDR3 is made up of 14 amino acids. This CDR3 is CSVEGEGSNTEAFF.

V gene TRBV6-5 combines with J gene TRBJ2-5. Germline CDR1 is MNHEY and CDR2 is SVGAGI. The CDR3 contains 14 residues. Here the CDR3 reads CASSYSTGQETQYF.

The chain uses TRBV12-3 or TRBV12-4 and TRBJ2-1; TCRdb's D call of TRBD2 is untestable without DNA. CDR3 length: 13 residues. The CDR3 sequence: CASSPDWYNEQFF.

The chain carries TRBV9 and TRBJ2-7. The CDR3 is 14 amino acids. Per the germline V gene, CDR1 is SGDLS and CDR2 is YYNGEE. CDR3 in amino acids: CASSQTGTSYEQYF.

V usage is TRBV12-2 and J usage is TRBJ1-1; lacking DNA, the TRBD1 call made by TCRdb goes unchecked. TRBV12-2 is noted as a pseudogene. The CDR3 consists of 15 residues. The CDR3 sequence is CASRLETGENTEAFF.

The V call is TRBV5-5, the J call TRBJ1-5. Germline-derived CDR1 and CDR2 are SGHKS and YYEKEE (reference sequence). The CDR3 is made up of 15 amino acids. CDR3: CASSLVVANGQPQHF. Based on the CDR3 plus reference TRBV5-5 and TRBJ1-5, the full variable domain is DAGVTQSPTHLIKTRGQQVTLRCSPISGHKSVSWYQQVLGQGPQFIFQYYEKEERGRGNFPDRFSARQFPNYSSELNVNALLLGDSALYLCASSLVVANGQPQHFGDGTRLSIL.

This chain's CDR3 is CASSLVSGTGELFF. The gene calls are TRBV5-1 and TRBJ2-2. This CDR3 comprises 14 residues. Germline V gene sequence: CDR1 SGHRS, CDR2 YFSETQ.

The CDR3 loop is CSVTGQPYNEQFF. The V and J genes are TRBV29-1 and TRBJ2-1; with no DNA, the TCRdb D assignment of TRBD1 cannot be verified. The CDR3 consists of 13 residues. The germline CDR1 and CDR2 sequences are SQVTM and ANQGSEA.

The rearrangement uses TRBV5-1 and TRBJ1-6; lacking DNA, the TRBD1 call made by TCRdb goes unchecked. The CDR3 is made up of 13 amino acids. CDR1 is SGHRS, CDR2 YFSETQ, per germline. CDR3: CASSDDRNSPLHF. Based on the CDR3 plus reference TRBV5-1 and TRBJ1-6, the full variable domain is KAGVTQTPRYLIKTRGQQVTLSCSPISGHRSVSWYQQTPGQGLQFLFEYFSETQRNKGNFPGRFSGRQFSNSRSEMNVSTLELGDSALYLCASSDDRNSPLHFGNGTRLTVT.

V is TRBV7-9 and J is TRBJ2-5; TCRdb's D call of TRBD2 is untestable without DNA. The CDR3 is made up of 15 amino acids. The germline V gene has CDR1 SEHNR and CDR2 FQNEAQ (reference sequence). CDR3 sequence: CASSPTGGPQETQYF.

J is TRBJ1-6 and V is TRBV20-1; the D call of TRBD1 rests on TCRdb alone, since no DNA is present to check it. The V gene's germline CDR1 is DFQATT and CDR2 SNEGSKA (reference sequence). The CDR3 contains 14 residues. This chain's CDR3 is CSAKSGTDNSPLHF.

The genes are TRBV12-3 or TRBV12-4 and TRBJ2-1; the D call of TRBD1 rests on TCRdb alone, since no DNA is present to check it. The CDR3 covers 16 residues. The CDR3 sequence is CASSLSQGRGYNEQFF.

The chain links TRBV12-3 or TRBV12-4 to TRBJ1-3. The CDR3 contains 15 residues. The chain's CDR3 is CASSYWTGSGNTIYF.

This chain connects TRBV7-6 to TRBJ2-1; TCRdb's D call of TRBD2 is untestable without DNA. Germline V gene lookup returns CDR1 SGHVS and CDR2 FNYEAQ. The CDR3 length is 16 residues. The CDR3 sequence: CASSLEAGLNYNEQFF.

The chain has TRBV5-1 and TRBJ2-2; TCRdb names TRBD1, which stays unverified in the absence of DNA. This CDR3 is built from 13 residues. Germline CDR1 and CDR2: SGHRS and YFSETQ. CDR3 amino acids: CASSSRGSGELFF.

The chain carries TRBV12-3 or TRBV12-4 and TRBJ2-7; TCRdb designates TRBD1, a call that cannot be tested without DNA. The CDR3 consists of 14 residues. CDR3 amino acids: CASSTGGNFYEQYF.

CDR3 protein: CASSYGLLALNTGELFF. The chain uses TRBV6-5 and TRBJ2-2. CDR3 length: 17 residues. Germline CDR1 MNHEY, CDR2 SVGAGI.

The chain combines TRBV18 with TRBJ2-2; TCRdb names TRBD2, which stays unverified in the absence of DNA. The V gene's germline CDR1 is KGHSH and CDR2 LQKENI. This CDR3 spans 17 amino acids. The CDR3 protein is CASSVGPGLAGTGELFF.

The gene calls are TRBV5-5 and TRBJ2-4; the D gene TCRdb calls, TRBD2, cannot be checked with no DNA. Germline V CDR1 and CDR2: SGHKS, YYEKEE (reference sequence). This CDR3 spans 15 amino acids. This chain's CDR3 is CASSYPTTAKNIQYF.

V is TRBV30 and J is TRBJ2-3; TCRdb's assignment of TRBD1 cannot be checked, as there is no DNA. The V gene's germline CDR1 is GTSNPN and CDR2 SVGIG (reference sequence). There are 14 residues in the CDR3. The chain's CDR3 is CAWRQGIGTDTQYF.

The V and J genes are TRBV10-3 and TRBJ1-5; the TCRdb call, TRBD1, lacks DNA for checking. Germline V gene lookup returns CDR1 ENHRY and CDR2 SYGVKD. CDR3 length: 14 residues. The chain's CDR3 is CAISETGVSQPQHF.